This T cell receptor (beta chain) was identified during a study of T cell responses to AZD1222 COVID-19 vaccine. Overall study findings and caveats: Clonal diversity may have been underestimated in mostly white British donors. Repertoires were collected only later (after the peak T cell response had occurred). The number of AZD1222 recipients seropositive at baseline was only five or six.

Notes on this clone: Antigen unknown.

Libraries were prepared by immunoSEQ multiplex PCR; TCRdb keeps only in-frame clonotypes and omits some of them. The data contain about 130,000 clones, roughly 93% of them singletons. The germline V and J ends were trimmed by 4 bases and 2 bases, with 12 bases remaining between them. Germline CDR1 and CDR2: LNHDA and SQIVND (reference sequence). The CDR3 runs to 14 residues. The chain employs TRBV19 and TRBJ2-7; D is undetermined. The clonotype was recovered from an adult in good health. This sample comprised peripheral blood, obtained on day 0 of AZD1222 vaccination. Written as DNA, the CDR3 is TGTGCCAGTAGTACCAGACACGGCCCCTACGAGCAGTACTTC. This gives the protein CASSTRHGPYEQYF.